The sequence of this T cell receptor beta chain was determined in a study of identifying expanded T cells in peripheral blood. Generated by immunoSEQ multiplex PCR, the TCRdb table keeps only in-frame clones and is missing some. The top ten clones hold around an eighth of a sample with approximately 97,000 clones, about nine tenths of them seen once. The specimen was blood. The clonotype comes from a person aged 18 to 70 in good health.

The CDR3 spells CASLNRGSTGELFF. Written as DNA, the CDR3 is TGTGCCAGCCTTAACAGGGGGAGTACCGGGGAGCTGTTTTTT. V and J are TRBV28 and TRBJ2-2; 8 nucleotides agree with TRBD1. Germline V gene sequence: CDR1 MDHEN, CDR2 SYDVKM. Trimming at V came to 8 bases and at J to 5 bases, leaving 7 bases not matched to a gene. CDR3 length equals 14 residues.